The 20 T cell receptor beta chains listed next were all sequenced from one sample in a study of glioma-infiltrating T cells. TCR alpha and beta CDR3 regions were amplified from RNA using iRepertoire nested multiplex PCR. In TCRdb, the multiplex PCR reads were re-called with MiXCR into one record per CDR3 protein. The sample has about 190,000 distinct CDR3 sequences; 32% are singletons. The sequencing sample was made of glioma tissue, nonneoplastic brain tissue, or PBMCs (not recorded which). The receptors here all came from a human donor with low-grade glioma or glioblastoma, undergoing nonglioma brain surgery, or in good health (not recorded which).

This clonotype was detected ten times or more. The gene calls are TRBV6-1 and TRBJ2-7; the match to TRBD1 covers 8 bases. The CDR3 contains 13 residues. Germline trimming cut 5 bases from V and 4 bases from J; bases unmatched to any gene: 4. Germline CDR1 reads MNHNS; CDR2 reads SASEGT. The CDR3 spells CASSSTGVYEQYF. The CDR3 DNA reads as TGTGCCAGCAGTTCGACAGGGGTGTACGAGCAGTACTTC.

The rearrangement links TRBV19 to TRBJ2-7; 7 nucleotides agree with TRBD1. The CDR3 is made up of 14 amino acids. CDR1 and CDR2 from the germline V gene are LNHDA and SQIVND (reference sequence). J was trimmed by 6 bases and V by 5 bases; bases with no gene match: 10. The CDR3 loop reads CASSAPRTGFEQYF. In DNA form, the CDR3 reads TGTGCCAGTAGTGCCCCCCGGACAGGTTTCGAGCAGTACTTC.

The rearrangement links TRBV6-5 to TRBJ2-1; 7 bases align to TRBD2. In germline, CDR1 is MNHEY, CDR2 SVGAGI. V lost 5 bases and J lost 13; bases outside the gene matches: 11. This CDR3 contains 13 residues. CDR3 in amino acids: CASSPGGVPEQFF. CDR3 bases: TGTGCCAGCAGTCCGGGGGGAGTGCCCGAACAGTTCTTC.

This clonotype occurred many times. V usage is TRBV3-1 and J usage is TRBJ1-5; no reliable D call. The length of the CDR3 is 13 residues. Per the germline V gene, CDR1 is LGHDT and CDR2 is YNNKEL (reference sequence). V lost 0 bases, J lost 6 bases, and 6 bases lay in between. CDR3 residues: CASSQEMAQPQHF. CDR3 sequence (DNA): TGTGCCAGCAGCCAAGAAATGGCTCAGCCCCAGCATTTT. Together with reference TRBV3-1 and TRBJ1-5, the CDR3 gives the full variable domain: DTAVSQTPKYLVTQMGNDKSIKCEQNLGHDTMYWYKQDSKKFLKIMFSYNNKELIINETVPNRFSPKSPDKAHLNLHINSLELGDSAVYFCASSQEMAQPQHFGDGTRLSIL.

This clonotype came up many times. The chain carries TRBV11-2 and TRBJ2-3; D gene uncertain. Looked up from germline, CDR1 is SGHAT and CDR2 is FQNNGV. CDR3 length: 14 residues. V was trimmed by 4 bases and J by 0 bases, leaving 8 bases between them. As DNA, the CDR3 is TGTGCCAGCAGCTCGCTCTCTAGCACAGATACGCAGTATTTT. It is translated as CASSSLSSTDTQYF. The full variable domain, rest sourced from reference TRBV11-2 and TRBJ2-3, is EAGVAQSPRYKIIEKRQSVAFWCNPISGHATLYWYQQILGQGPKLLIQFQNNGVVDDSQLPKDRFSAERLKGVDSTLKIQPAKLEDSAVYLCASSSLSSTDTQYFGPGTRLTVL.

In regard to this clonotype: This clone may be a read error of a much larger clone one base away. For the CDR3, the DNA is TGTGCCAGCTTAACTGACGGGCATAATTCACCCCTCCACTTT. This gives the protein CASLTDGHNSPLHF. The chain is built from TRBV18 and TRBJ1-6; no firm D call. In germline, CDR1 is KGHSH, CDR2 LQKENI. CDR3 size: 14 residues. V was shortened by 7 bases and J by 5 bases, with 12 bases between the two germline ends.

Many counts were recorded for this clonotype. The chain has TRBV20-1 and TRBJ2-1, with 13 bases fitting TRBD2. Germline assignment: CDR1 DFQATT and CDR2 SNEGSKA (reference sequence). V lost 6 bases, J lost 7 bases, and 12 bases stayed unmatched. The CDR3 is 16 residues long. CDR3 loop: CSAPGLGLAGLNEQFF. Written as DNA, the CDR3 is TGCAGTGCCCCGGGCTTGGGACTAGCGGGATTAAATGAGCAGTTCTTC.

This clonotype was observed a few times. The chain links TRBV29-1 to TRBJ2-1; possible D gene TRBD2, 6 bases. CDR3 length: 14 residues. Per the germline V gene, CDR1 is SQVTM and CDR2 is ANQGSEA. The V and J ends lost 5 bases and 9 bases respectively, with 20 bases between them. The CDR3 nucleotides read TGCAGCGTTAGCCGGGACCCTTTGGAGGGTGAGCAGTTCTTC. Translated, it gives CSVSRDPLEGEQFF.

This chain joins TRBV19 and TRBJ2-3; D is perhaps TRBD1 (6 bases). The length of the CDR3 is 15 residues. Germline CDR1 LNHDA, CDR2 SQIVND (reference sequence). V lost 5 bases, J lost 3 bases, and 15 bases lay in between. The CDR3 sequence is CASSLYGQTTDTQYF. CDR3 bases: TGTGCCAGTAGTTTATACGGACAGACTACAGATACGCAGTATTTT. Based on the CDR3 plus reference TRBV19 and TRBJ2-3, the full variable domain is DGGITQSPKYLFRKEGQNVTLSCEQNLNHDAMYWYRQDPGQGLRLIYYSQIVNDFQKGDIAEGYSVSREKKESFPLTVTSAQKNPTAFYLCASSLYGQTTDTQYFGPGTRLTVL.

The rearrangement joins TRBV27 to TRBJ2-7; 10 nucleotides agree with TRBD2. The ends lost 3 bases at V and 5 bases at J; junction bases unmatched: 10. The germline gives CDR1 MNHEY, CDR2 SMNVEV (reference sequence). CDR3 length: 16 residues. The CDR3 loop reads CASSFSGLAAHNEQYF. The CDR3 DNA sequence: TGTGCCAGCAGTTTCTCCGGACTAGCGGCCCACAACGAGCAGTACTTC.

This clonotype was seen ten or more times. The rearrangement joins TRBV24-1 to TRBJ2-3; TRBD2 might be the D (6 bases). Germline V gene lookup returns CDR1 KGHDR and CDR2 SFDVKD. V lost 4 bases and J lost 0, with 7 bases in between. This CDR3 comprises 14 residues. The CDR3: CATSESGSTDTQYF. CDR3 in DNA: TGTGCCACCAGTGAAAGCGGGAGCACAGATACGCAGTATTTT.

There are a few counts of this clonotype. J is TRBJ2-3 and V is TRBV6-1, with D perhaps matching TRBD1 (7 bases). The CDR3 extends over 16 amino acids. Per the germline V gene, CDR1 is MNHNS and CDR2 is SASEGT. Trimming cost V 6 bases and J 3 bases, with 19 bases left between them. The CDR3 loop reads CASSSGDSRKTDTQYF. CDR3 nucleotides: TGTGCCAGCAGCTCGGGGGACAGTAGAAAAACAGATACGCAGTATTTT.

This clonotype was seen just once. This rearrangement joins TRBV4-1 to TRBJ2-7, with D tentatively TRBD2 (6 bases). CDR3 size: 15 residues. The V end lost 4 bases, the J end lost 2 bases, and 15 bases lay between the germline ends. From germline, CDR1 is MGHRA and CDR2 YSYEKL. DNA of the CDR3: TGCGCCAGCAGCCCGCGGGTAGCGGTAGCCTACGAGCAGTACTTC. Residues: CASSPRVAVAYEQYF.

Note on this clonotype: Mismatch with germline at one junction end may stem from a read error. V is TRBV27 and J is TRBJ1-1, with D possibly matching TRBD1 (5 bases). The CDR3 spans 13 residues. Germline V lookup: CDR1 MNHEY, CDR2 SMNVEV (reference sequence). CDR3 protein: CASSFSGTAESFF. DNA of the CDR3: TGTGCCAGCAGTTTTTCCGGGACGGCTGAATCTTTCTTT.

This clonotype was recorded at least ten times. The gene calls are TRBV18 and TRBJ2-7; D tentatively reads TRBD1 or TRBD2 (5 bases each). The germline V gene has CDR1 KGHSH and CDR2 LQKENI. This CDR3 has 14 amino acids. V lost 4 bases to trimming and J lost 2 bases, with 12 bases between them. The CDR3 loop is CASSRRDLTYEQYF. For the CDR3, the DNA is TGTGCCAGCTCACGCCGGGACCTAACCTACGAGCAGTACTTC.

The rearrangement links TRBV18 to TRBJ1-2; D not resolved. Between the trimmed V and J ends, which lost 3 bases and 2 bases, there was a span of 16 bases. There are 16 residues in the CDR3. CDR1 KGHSH and CDR2 LQKENI come from the germline V gene. The CDR3 region is CASSPVVRSPNYGYTF. The CDR3, as DNA: TGTGCCAGCTCACCGGTGGTTCGCAGTCCAAACTATGGCTACACCTTC. The full variable domain, rest sourced from reference TRBV18 and TRBJ1-2, is NAGVMQNPRHLVRRRGQEARLRCSPMKGHSHVYWYRQLPEEGLKFMVYLQKENIIDESGMPKERFSAEFPKEGPSILRIQQVVRGDSAAYFCASSPVVRSPNYGYTFGSGTRLTVV.

This clonotype occurred a few times. V and J are TRBV29-1 and TRBJ2-7; 8 positions agree with TRBD2. V shed 6 bases and J 6 bases; nucleotides not matched to a gene: 10. The CDR3 totals 13 residues. Germline loops: CDR1 SQVTM, CDR2 ANQGSEA. The CDR3 nucleotides read TGCAGCGTCAGTTTAGCGGGGCGCGGCGAGCAGTACTTC. It encodes CSVSLAGRGEQYF.

The chain links TRBV29-1 to TRBJ1-5, with D possibly TRBD1 on 5 matching bases. The V gene's germline CDR1 is SQVTM and CDR2 ANQGSEA. V was cut by 2 bases and J by 7 bases, with 24 bases left in between. The CDR3 consists of 17 residues. The CDR3 loop is CSVELYGEAGRGQPQHF. CDR3 nucleotides: TGCAGCGTTGAACTCTATGGGGAGGCGGGTAGGGGCCAGCCCCAGCATTTT.

Many counts were recorded for this clonotype. The chain uses TRBV6-5 and TRBJ2-3; weak D call: TRBD2 (6 bases). V dropped 0 bases and J dropped 3 bases, with 13 bases sitting between them. CDR3 length: 16 residues. From germline, CDR1 is MNHEY and CDR2 SVGAGI. CDR3 loop: CASSYSIQEGTDTQYF. DNA of the CDR3: TGTGCCAGCAGTTACTCGATTCAGGAGGGTACAGATACGCAGTATTTT.

About this clonotype: The junction differs from germline at one of its ends, possibly a read error. The chain has TRBV6-1 and TRBJ1-6; 8 nucleotides align to TRBD1. This CDR3 region has 18 residues. Looked up from germline, CDR1 is MNHNS and CDR2 is SASEGT. CDR3 sequence reads: CASSRLPGQAIYNSPLQF. The CDR3 bases are TGTGCCAGCAGCCGACTACCGGGACAGGCGATATATAATTCACCCCTCCAGTTT.